A selection of T cell receptor beta chains follows, all from one sample in a study of metastatic and nonmetastatic thyroid tumors. Via MiXCR, TCRdb re-called the PCR reads. The sample records about 70,000 clones, more than 15% being singletons. Sequences were obtained from blood. All receptors derive from a female donor with papillary thyroid cancer or a benign thyroid nodule (not recorded which). Some clones in this sample may be carry-over from other donors' samples. CDR3s include the opening cysteine and the closing phenylalanine or tryptophan. D genes are given only for firm matches. A row's size may be missing; if present it is once, few, many or a size class.

-,TRBJ1-5,-,TRBV2,TGTTCCAGCAGCGACGGGGCAGTCTATCAGCCCCAGCATTTT,CSSSDGAVYQPQHF
-,TRBJ2-7,many,TRBV20-1,TGCAGTGCTAGTCAGGCAGGGTCCTACGAGCAGTACTTC,CSASQAGSYEQYF
-,TRBJ2-7,-,TRBV11-1,TGTGCCAGCAGCGGGGGCGCGGGGCTTAGCTCCTACGAGCAGTACTTC,CASSGGAGLSSYEQYF
-,TRBJ2-6,many,TRBV12-3/TRBV12-4,TGTGCCAGCAGCGGGGGGGCAGGGGGCTCTGGGGCCAACGTCCTGACTTTC,CASSGGAGGSGANVLTF
-,TRBJ2-3,many,TRBV30,TGTGCCTGGAACAGGGTCGTTGGCACAGATACGCAGTATTTT,CAWNRVVGTDTQYF
TRBD2,TRBJ2-7,few,TRBV6-1,TGTGCCAGCATTAGAGCGGGAGAAAACGAGCAGTACTTC,CASIRAGENEQYF
TRBD1,TRBJ1-1,many,TRBV28,TGTGCCAGCAGGGGGGCAGGGGGCCCGGCCACTGAAGCTTTCTTT,CASRGAGGPATEAFF
-,TRBJ2-3,once,TRBV5-1,TGCGCCAGCAGCTTGGCGAGGGGAGGTCAGACAGATACGCAGTATTTT,CASSLARGGQTDTQYF
-,TRBJ2-5,many,TRBV7-8,TGTGCCAGCAGCTTAATAGCGGACCTTAAAGAGACCCAGTACTTC,CASSLIADLKETQYF
-,TRBJ1-1,many,TRBV6-1,TGTGCCAGCACCGAGGGACACTACACTGAAGCTTTCTTT,CASTEGHYTEAFF